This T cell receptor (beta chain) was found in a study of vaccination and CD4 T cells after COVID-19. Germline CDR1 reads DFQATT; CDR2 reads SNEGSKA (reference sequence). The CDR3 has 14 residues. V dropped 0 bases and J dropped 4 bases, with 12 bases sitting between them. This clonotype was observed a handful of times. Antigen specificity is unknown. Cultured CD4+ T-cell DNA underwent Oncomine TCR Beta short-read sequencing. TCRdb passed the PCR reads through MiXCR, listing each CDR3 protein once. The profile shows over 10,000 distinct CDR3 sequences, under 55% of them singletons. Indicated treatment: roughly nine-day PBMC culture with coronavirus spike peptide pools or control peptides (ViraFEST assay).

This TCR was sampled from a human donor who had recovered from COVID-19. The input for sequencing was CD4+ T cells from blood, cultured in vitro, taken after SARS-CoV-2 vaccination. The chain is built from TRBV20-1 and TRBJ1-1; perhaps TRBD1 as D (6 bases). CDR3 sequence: CSAREPGARTEAFF. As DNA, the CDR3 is TGCAGTGCTAGAGAACCAGGGGCCCGCACTGAAGCTTTCTTT.